This record looks at one TCR beta chain sequence and its context. Generated by immunoSEQ multiplex PCR, the TCRdb table keeps only in-frame clones and is missing some. The table shows over 200,000 clones, with about 86% occurring only once. This sample is part of a study of blood T cell repertoires in COVID-19. The CDR3 covers 14 residues. The germline gives CDR1 SGDLS, CDR2 YYNGEE. Trimming left V 4 bases short and J 5 bases short, with 15 bases between. The V call is TRBV9, the J call TRBJ1-2, with D possibly TRBD1 on 6 matching bases. The sequence was obtained from a woman in her 50s with acute or convalescent COVID-19. The material sequenced was peripheral blood. The CDR3 loop is CASSRGNRDYGYTF. CDR3 sequence (DNA): TGTGCCAGCAGCAGAGGGAACAGGGATTATGGCTACACCTTC. Supplemented by reference TRBV9 and TRBJ1-2, the full variable domain reads DSGVTQTPKHLITATGQRVTLRCSPRSGDLSVYWYQQSLDQGLQFLIQYYNGEERAKGNILERFSAQQFPDLHSELNLSSLELGDSALYFCASSRGNRDYGYTFGSGTRLTVV.